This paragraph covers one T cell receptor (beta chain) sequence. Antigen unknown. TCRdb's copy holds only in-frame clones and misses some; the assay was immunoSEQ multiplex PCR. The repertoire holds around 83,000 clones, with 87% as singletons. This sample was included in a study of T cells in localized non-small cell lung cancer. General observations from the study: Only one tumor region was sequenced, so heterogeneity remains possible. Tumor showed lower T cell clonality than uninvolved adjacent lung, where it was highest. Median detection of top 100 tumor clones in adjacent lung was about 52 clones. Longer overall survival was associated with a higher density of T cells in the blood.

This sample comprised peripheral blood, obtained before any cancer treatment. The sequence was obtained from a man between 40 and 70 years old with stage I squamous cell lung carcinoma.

The CDR3 is CASSSTDRVNIQYF. The CDR3 DNA sequence: TGTGCCAGCAGTTCCACGGACAGGGTAAACATTCAGTACTTC. The genes are TRBV11-1 and TRBJ2-4, with TRBD1 matching 8 bases. CDR3 length: 14 residues. Trimming took 6 bases from V and 6 from J; bases not matched to a gene: 7. CDR1 is SGHAT and CDR2 is FQDESV in the germline V gene (reference sequence). Combining the CDR3 with reference TRBV11-1 and TRBJ2-4 gives the whole variable domain EAEVAQSPRYKITEKSQAVAFWCDPISGHATLYWYRQILGQGPELLVQFQDESVVDDSQLPKDRFSAERLKGVDSTLKIQPAELGDSAMYLCASSSTDRVNIQYFGAGTRLSVL.